The next 29 T cell receptor beta chains were all read from a single sample in a study of T cells after yellow fever vaccination. TCRdb recomputed calls from the 5' RACE reads with MiXCR, one row per CDR3 protein. The table shows around 300,000 distinct CDR3 sequences, with roughly 3.9% occurring only once. The source was PBMCs, collected 5 days after the yellow fever booster vaccination. The receptors stem from a young man who received the YFV17D yellow fever vaccine.

In its sample, this clonotype was seen many times. V gene TRBV12-3 or TRBV12-4 combines with J gene TRBJ2-5; D unresolved. V shed 5 bases and J shed 3 bases, with 10 bases lying between them. The CDR3 runs to 13 residues. The CDR3 loop is CASSPRAEETQYF. The CDR3 nucleotides read TGTGCCAGCAGTCCCCGGGCCGAAGAGACCCAGTACTTC.

Only a few counts were recorded for this clonotype. The J gene is TRBJ2-2, the V gene TRBV5-1, with D unresolved. The CDR3 is 16 amino acids. Germline V gives CDR1 SGHRS, CDR2 YFSETQ. Trimming removed 4 bases at V and 2 bases at J, with 15 bases between. The CDR3 DNA is TGCGCCAGCAGCACCCCAAGCAGGAATAACACCGGGGAGCTGTTTTTT. Its protein is CASSTPSRNNTGELFF.

The gene calls are TRBV6-6 and TRBJ1-5, with D possibly TRBD1 on 6 matching bases. CDR3 length: 18 amino acids. The germline V gene encodes CDR1 MNHNY and CDR2 SVGAGI (reference sequence). The ends were cut back, 6 bases at V and 0 bases at J, with 21 bases in the middle. CDR3 loop: CASSLLMTGRYSNQPQHF. CDR3 DNA: TGTGCCAGCAGCCTACTCATGACAGGACGATATAGCAATCAGCCCCAGCATTTT.

The V call is TRBV12-3 or TRBV12-4, the J call TRBJ2-1; 9 bases fit TRBD1. The CDR3 is made up of 14 amino acids. V gave up 7 bases and J gave up 4 bases; unmatched junction bases: 5. The DNA for the CDR3 is TGTGCCAGCACCGGGACAGGGCAATACAATGAGCAGTTCTTC. This encodes CASTGTGQYNEQFF.

This clonotype has more than one count but fewer than ten. The chain joins TRBV6-6 to TRBJ2-1; D unclear. The V end was cut by 7 bases, the J end by 4 bases, with 14 bases between. The CDR3 runs 14 residues. CDR1 MNHNY and CDR2 SVGAGI come from the germline V gene (reference sequence). CDR3 loop: CASTLGGYYNEQFF. In DNA, the CDR3 is TGTGCCAGCACCCTAGGCGGCTATTACAATGAGCAGTTCTTC.

This clonotype has only a few counts. The rearrangement links TRBV5-1 to TRBJ2-1; TRBD2 agrees at 10 bases. The ends lost 7 bases at V and 7 bases at J; junction bases unmatched: 8. Germline V lookup: CDR1 SGHRS, CDR2 YFSETQ. The CDR3 totals 14 residues. CDR3 DNA: TGCGCCAGCTCCAGCGGGGGGGCCTGGAATGAGCAGTTCTTC. Residues: CASSSGGAWNEQFF.

This clonotype was seen a few times. The genes are TRBV5-1 and TRBJ1-6; the D gene is possibly TRBD1 (5 bases). V was clipped by 4 bases and J by 4 bases, with 15 bases between them. The length of the CDR3 is 16 residues. Germline V CDR1 and CDR2: SGHRS, YFSETQ. The CDR3 region is CASSPGTTRYNSPLHF. CDR3 DNA: TGCGCCAGCAGCCCGGGGACGACCCGATATAATTCACCCCTCCACTTT.

This chain uses TRBV7-2 with TRBJ2-5; D may correspond to TRBD1 or TRBD2 (7 bases each). Germline CDR1 SGHTA, CDR2 FQGNSA. CDR3 length: 17 amino acids. The V end was cut by 2 bases, the J end by 0 bases, with 16 bases between. CDR3 region: CASSLSGTAGYQETQYF. CDR3 DNA sequence: TGTGCCAGCAGCTTATCAGGGACAGCGGGGTACCAAGAGACCCAGTACTTC.

This clonotype has more than one count but fewer than ten. The chain employs TRBV6-2 or TRBV6-3 and TRBJ1-1; D ambiguous. Per germline, CDR1 MNHEY and CDR2 SVGEGT. Trimming stripped 0 bases from V and 0 bases from J, with 11 bases between. The CDR3 loop spans 16 amino acids. The CDR3 region is CASSYSRGSMNTEAFF. The DNA for the CDR3 is TGTGCCAGCAGTTACTCGCGGGGATCTATGAACACTGAAGCTTTCTTT.

V and J are TRBV27 and TRBJ2-3; D remains unclear. Trimming stripped 0 bases from V and 4 bases from J, with 8 bases between. The length of the CDR3 is 14 residues. Germline assignment: CDR1 MNHEY and CDR2 SMNVEV (reference sequence). CDR3 amino acids: CASSLSILADTQYF. The DNA of the CDR3 is TGTGCCAGCAGTTTATCGATCTTGGCAGATACGCAGTATTTT.

This clonotype has only a few counts. The rearrangement links TRBV5-6 to TRBJ2-7, with D unresolved. V was clipped by 1 base and J by 5 bases, with 13 bases between them. CDR1 SGHDT and CDR2 YYEEEE come from the germline V gene. CDR3 length equals 14 residues. The CDR3 nucleotides are TGTGCCAGCAGCTTGAGTGTTGGCTCGGACGAGCAGTACTTC. Protein: CASSLSVGSDEQYF.

This clonotype was picked up a small number of times. This rearrangement joins TRBV5-5 to TRBJ2-1; a weak D match, TRBD1 (5 bases). V lost 3 bases, J lost 0 bases, and 10 bases lay in between. Looked up from germline, CDR1 is SGHKS and CDR2 is YYEKEE (reference sequence). The CDR3 covers 15 residues. The CDR3 DNA sequence: TGTGCCAGCAGCTCCCACAGGAGCTCCTACAATGAGCAGTTCTTC. Translating it yields CASSSHRSSYNEQFF.

This clonotype came up many times. The chain couples TRBV15 to TRBJ2-2; a weak D match, TRBD1 (6 bases). Germline CDR1 and CDR2: LNHNV and YYDKDF (reference sequence). The CDR3 totals 14 residues. V shed 5 bases and J shed 2 bases, with 9 bases lying between them. The CDR3 DNA follows: TGTGCCACCAGCGCGGACAGAAACACCGGGGAGCTGTTTTTT. Its translation is CATSADRNTGELFF.

This clonotype was detected a few times. This rearrangement joins TRBV20-1 to TRBJ2-1, with TRBD2 matching 10 bases. The trim removed 5 bases at V and 7 bases at J, leaving 11 bases unmatched. The CDR3 contains 15 residues. Germline loops: CDR1 DFQATT, CDR2 SNEGSKA (reference sequence). CDR3 loop: CSAPPASGGANEQFF. The CDR3 coding sequence is TGCAGTGCTCCGCCGGCAAGCGGGGGGGCGAATGAGCAGTTCTTC.

The chain carries TRBV18 and TRBJ1-4, with D possibly TRBD1 on 6 matching bases. The V gene's germline CDR1 is KGHSH and CDR2 LQKENI. This CDR3 spans 15 amino acids. V shed 3 bases and J shed 7 bases, with 15 bases lying between them. The CDR3 DNA follows: TGTGCCAGCTCACCCTACAGGGTGATAGGTGAAAAACTGTTTTTT. This encodes CASSPYRVIGEKLFF.

This chain uses TRBV7-6 with TRBJ2-7, with D perhaps matching TRBD2 (6 bases). In germline, CDR1 is SGHVS, CDR2 FNYEAQ. V lost 5 bases, J lost 6 bases, and 20 bases lay in between. This CDR3 is built from 15 residues. CDR3 region: CASSPWTIEHLEQYF. Written as DNA, the CDR3 is TGTGCCAGCAGCCCCTGGACTATCGAACACCTCGAGCAGTACTTC.

This clonotype came up a few times. The V and J genes are TRBV20-1 and TRBJ2-3, with TRBD1 identical over 7 bases. CDR1 and CDR2 (germline): DFQATT, SNEGSKA (reference sequence). CDR3 length equals 13 residues. Trimming cost V 2 bases and J 3 bases; bases outside gene matches: 2. The CDR3 spells CSARRDRTDTQYF. The CDR3 nucleotides are TGCAGTGCTAGAAGGGACAGAACAGATACGCAGTATTTT.

This clonotype was counted between two and nine times. V and J are TRBV3-1 and TRBJ2-7; weak D call: TRBD2 (5 bases). V was trimmed by 0 bases and J by 7 bases, leaving 16 bases between them. This CDR3 has 15 amino acids. The V gene's germline CDR1 is LGHDT and CDR2 YNNKEL (reference sequence). CDR3 region: CASSQDVTGSGEQYF. The CDR3 DNA follows: TGTGCCAGCAGCCAAGATGTGACGGGGAGTGGGGAGCAGTACTTC.

This chain uses TRBV5-1 with TRBJ1-1; D possibly corresponds to TRBD1 (6 bases). Germline assignment: CDR1 SGHRS and CDR2 YFSETQ. This CDR3 is 15 amino acids long. V shed 4 bases and J shed 4 bases, with 17 bases lying between them. The CDR3 sequence is CASSPMSGAATEAFF. CDR3 sequence (DNA): TGCGCCAGCAGCCCCATGTCAGGGGCCGCCACTGAAGCTTTCTTT.

Only a few counts were recorded for this clonotype. The chain combines TRBV7-9 with TRBJ2-7, with D possibly being TRBD1 (6 bases). Trimming left V 5 bases short and J 1 base short, with 12 bases between. Germline CDR1 is SEHNR and CDR2 is FQNEAQ (reference sequence). The CDR3 runs to 14 residues. The CDR3 nucleotides read TGTGCCAGCAGCACCACACAGGGTTCCTACGAGCAGTACGTC. Translating gives CASSTTQGSYEQYV.

This clonotype showed up just a few times. The chain recombines TRBV6-1 with TRBJ2-5, with D perhaps matching TRBD2 (6 bases). The CDR3 contains 15 residues. Germline assignment: CDR1 MNHNS and CDR2 SASEGT. The V gene lost 1 base and the J gene lost 9 bases, with 18 bases spanning the gap. The CDR3 sequence is CASSEGEWGVRPQYF. CDR3 nucleotide sequence: TGTGCCAGCAGTGAAGGGGAGTGGGGGGTACGGCCCCAGTACTTC.

CDR3 in DNA: TGTGCCAGCAGAGGCGGGGAAGCAGGGGCCAACGTCCTGACTTTC. Translation: CASRGGEAGANVLTF. The chain employs TRBV27 and TRBJ2-6; D is possibly TRBD2 (6 bases). The length of the CDR3 is 15 residues. V lost 6 bases, J lost 4 bases, and 13 bases lay in between. Germline V gene lookup returns CDR1 MNHEY and CDR2 SMNVEV (reference sequence).

V is TRBV12-3 or TRBV12-4 and J is TRBJ2-3; weak D call: TRBD2 (5 bases). Between the trimmed V and J ends, which lost 6 bases and 2 bases, there was a span of 15 bases. This CDR3 spans 15 amino acids. The CDR3 loop reads CASSPGLGDTDTQYF. The CDR3 DNA sequence: TGTGCCAGCAGCCCAGGACTCGGCGACACAGATACGCAGTATTTT.

This clonotype was found a few times. The gene calls are TRBV25-1 and TRBJ1-2; D may be TRBD1 (5 bases). Per the germline V gene, CDR1 is MGHDK and CDR2 is SYGVNS. The CDR3 has 14 amino acids. Trimming shortened V by 6 bases and J by 7 bases, and 18 bases separated the two germline ends. CDR3 sequence reads: CASREGTLSAGYTF. CDR3 nucleotides: TGTGCCAGCAGAGAAGGGACCCTTTCGGCTGGCTACACCTTC.

This clonotype was recorded a few times. V usage is TRBV28 and J usage is TRBJ1-6; D not resolved. CDR1 and CDR2 from the germline V gene are MDHEN and SYDVKM. The length of the CDR3 is 14 residues. V was pared by 2 bases and J by 8 bases, with 10 bases between. CDR3 DNA sequence: TGTGCCAGCAGTTTACTATCTGAGTATTCACCCCTCCACTTT. It specifies CASSLLSEYSPLHF.

This clonotype came up a few times. The chain has TRBV27 and TRBJ2-5; 12 bases match TRBD2. V gave up 5 bases and J gave up 3 bases; unmatched junction bases: 7. CDR1 is MNHEY, CDR2 SMNVEV, per germline (reference sequence). This CDR3 comprises 16 residues. CDR3 protein: CASSALAGGGKETQYF. CDR3 bases: TGTGCCAGCAGTGCACTAGCGGGGGGAGGGAAAGAGACCCAGTACTTC.

The chain combines TRBV7-2 with TRBJ1-2; no reliable D call. Deletions cut 3 bases from V and 4 bases from J, with 9 bases between. In germline, CDR1 is SGHTA, CDR2 FQGNSA. This CDR3 comprises 13 residues. Here the CDR3 reads CASSFDGGYGYTF. CDR3 nucleotides: TGTGCCAGCAGCTTCGACGGAGGCTATGGCTACACCTTC.

This clonotype was recorded many times. V is TRBV7-2 and J is TRBJ2-2; 11 nucleotides align to TRBD1. The CDR3 covers 15 residues. J was trimmed by 7 bases and V by 3 bases; bases with no gene match: 4. Germline V gives CDR1 SGHTA, CDR2 FQGNSA. CDR3 sequence: CASSFRTGGIGELFF. As DNA, the CDR3 is TGTGCCAGCAGCTTCAGGACAGGGGGCATCGGGGAGCTGTTTTTT.

In this sample, this clonotype turned up many times. The genes are TRBV5-1 and TRBJ1-1; 8 bases line up with TRBD1. CDR3 size: 14 residues. CDR1 is SGHRS and CDR2 is YFSETQ in the germline V gene. The J segment lost 6 bases and the V segment lost 4 bases, leaving 8 bases of the junction unmatched. The CDR3 reads CASSPYRGYAEAFF. The CDR3, as DNA: TGCGCCAGCAGCCCATACAGGGGGTACGCTGAAGCTTTCTTT. The full variable domain, with the rest looked up from reference TRBV5-1 and TRBJ1-1, is KAGVTQTPRYLIKTRGQQVTLSCSPISGHRSVSWYQQTPGQGLQFLFEYFSETQRNKGNFPGRFSGRQFSNSRSEMNVSTLELGDSALYLCASSPYRGYAEAFFGQGTRLTVV.